At least ten counts were recorded for the clone carrying this T cell receptor (beta chain). Every TCR cDNA molecule bore its own unique molecular identifier. TCRdb fed the 5' RACE reads into MiXCR, producing one record per CDR3 protein. The sample lists about 38,000 distinct CDR3 sequences; 7.5% to 8% were seen once. Deletions cut 4 bases from V and 5 bases from J, with 5 bases between. The CDR3 length is 12 residues. In germline, CDR1 is KGHDR, CDR2 SFDVKD. The data were obtained in a study of spatial heterogeneity in lung cancer. Sample time point: sample taken at primary tumor resection. Unsorted samples of tumor, nontumor lung or frozen PBMC had their whole RNA sequenced. Donation came from approximately 69 patients with untreated early-stage non-small cell lung cancer.

The rearrangement uses TRBV24-1 and TRBJ2-1; D is unresolved. This sample comprised PBMCs, obtained at surgery. The TCR originated in a male donor with early-stage non-small cell lung cancer. CDR3 loop: CATSDRNNEQFF. The CDR3 DNA is TGTGCCACCAGTGACCGTAACAATGAGCAGTTCTTC.